Listed here is a single T cell receptor (beta chain). Germline lookup yields CDR1 ENHRY and CDR2 SYGVKD. This CDR3 spans 16 amino acids. Trimming pared 1 base from V and 0 bases from J, leaving 10 bases between. These data are taken from a study of blood T cells in healthy people across ages. The use of a sample-barcoded 5' primer and a J-beta primer mix characterized a second PCR of roughly 6 to 12 cycles. TCRdb itself ran the 5' RACE reads through MiXCR, one entry per CDR3 protein. The sample carries 780,000 or so distinct CDR3 sequences, approximately 55% recorded once. The clonotype originates from an elderly man in good health. The source material was blood. V is TRBV10-3 and J is TRBJ1-5; TRBD1 is a possible D gene (5 bases). The CDR3 spells CAISEFGTFSNQPQHF. CDR3 DNA sequence: TGTGCCATCAGTGAGTTCGGGACCTTTAGCAATCAGCCCCAGCATTTT.